The rows below give T cell receptor beta chains drawn from one sample of a study of vaccination effects on CD4 cells after COVID-19. Here immunoSEQ multiplex PCR was the method, and the copy in TCRdb shows in-frame clones only, minus some. The sample consists of roughly 53,000 clones, 75% to 85% of them appearing once. These receptors are not linked to any known antigen. The sequenced sample was CD4+ T cells from PBMCs cultured with HCoV-OC43 spike peptides, obtained before COVID-19 vaccination. The receptors come from a human donor who received a COVID-19 vaccine. Both conserved end residues are part of each CDR3.

J: TRBJ2-3; V: TRBV5-1; CDR3: CASSQSYGGLAGTDTQYF
J: TRBJ1-5; V: TRBV30; CDR3: CAWSSGTAFKHF
J: TRBJ2-2; V: TRBV19; CDR3: CASSPTGNPGELFF
J: TRBJ1-2; V: TRBV6-5; CDR3: CASSTGQGAYGYTF
J: TRBJ2-1; V: TRBV19; CDR3: CVIDREPYNEQFF
J: TRBJ2-1; V: TRBV19; CDR3: CASRPAGGGYNEQFF
J: TRBJ1-2; V: TRBV6-6; CDR3: CASSHGRAQAGYGYTF
J: TRBJ1-6; V: TRBV30; CDR3: CAWSVDRGRSPLHF
J: TRBJ2-1; V: TRBV6-6; CDR3: CASSNLAGGPYEQFF
J: TRBJ2-5; V: TRBV2; CDR3: CASRPPVGLTGEETQYF
J: TRBJ2-2; V: TRBV21-1; CDR3: CASSSRQGNTGELFF
J: TRBJ2-5; V: TRBV3-1/TRBV3-2; CDR3: CASSSQGVQETQYF
J: TRBJ1-5; V: TRBV6-2/TRBV6-3; CDR3: CASSYTSNQPQHF
J: TRBJ1-1; V: TRBV6-1; CDR3: CASSEPYRDIIEAFF
J: TRBJ2-3; V: TRBV5-6; CDR3: CASSLRMDRVTDTQYF
J: TRBJ2-5; V: TRBV24-1; CDR3: CATSDGGQETQYF
J: TRBJ1-1; V: TRBV6-5; CDR3: CASIRGGTNTEAFF
J: TRBJ1-1; V: TRBV7-9; CDR3: CASSLQFGGAFF
J: TRBJ2-1; V: TRBV9; CDR3: CASSVEGLGLREQFF
J: TRBJ2-3; V: TRBV6-5; CDR3: CASSHRDHPGDTQYF
J: TRBJ1-1; V: TRBV4-3; CDR3: CASSHLRDGNTEAFF
J: TRBJ1-5; V: TRBV5-6; CDR3: CASSLRGQPQHF
J: TRBJ2-3; V: TRBV5-1; CDR3: CASSLRGDGTDTQYF
J: TRBJ1-1; V: TRBV7-2; CDR3: CASSLGSSYRNTEAFF
J: TRBJ2-1; V: TRBV3-1/TRBV3-2; CDR3: CASSHWSLSKNEQFF
J: TRBJ2-1; V: TRBV6-5; CDR3: CASRTDRGYNEQFF
J: TRBJ2-5; V: TRBV30; CDR3: CAWKVRGLVETQYF
J: TRBJ2-5; V: TRBV7-2; CDR3: CASSSTGWGETQYF
J: TRBJ1-4; V: TRBV28; CDR3: CASSFPWEKLFF
J: TRBJ1-3; V: TRBV7-2; CDR3: CASSSYRGSGNTIYF
J: TRBJ1-2; V: TRBV5-1; CDR3: CASSPGELWNYGYTF
J: TRBJ2-3; V: TRBV7-3; CDR3: CASSLRLAVSTDTQYF
J: TRBJ1-5; V: TRBV7-2; CDR3: CASSLAGTGYQPQHF
J: TRBJ1-6; V: TRBV30; CDR3: CAWSGSTSSPLHF
J: TRBJ1-6; V: TRBV30; CDR3: CAWDEPQGSPLHF
J: TRBJ1-2; V: TRBV29-1; CDR3: CSVEWGGYGYTF
J: TRBJ2-3; V: TRBV10-3; CDR3: CAISESGGSSTDTQYF
J: TRBJ1-2; V: TRBV27; CDR3: CASRNRSGYGYTF
J: TRBJ1-4; V: TRBV5-8; CDR3: CASSSTGQRTNEKLFF
J: TRBJ2-5; V: TRBV2; CDR3: CASSFGGQVETQYF
J: TRBJ1-2; V: TRBV27; CDR3: CASSLLQGAGYTF
J: TRBJ2-1; V: TRBV9; CDR3: CASSVGGRGPGQQFF
J: TRBJ2-3; V: TRBV6-1; CDR3: CASIPPGRDTQYF
J: TRBJ1-4; V: TRBV5-1; CDR3: CASSLGPQGVNEKLFF
J: TRBJ2-3; V: TRBV24-1; CDR3: CATSEAPTDTQYF
J: TRBJ2-3; V: TRBV6-5; CDR3: CASSYRTVDVDTQYF
J: TRBJ1-2; V: TRBV19; CDR3: CASSLSIRYGYTF
J: TRBJ2-1; V: TRBV6-5; CDR3: CASSYSRAGRDNEQFF
J: TRBJ1-2; V: TRBV5-5; CDR3: CASSLQGDGYTF
J: TRBJ1-2; V: TRBV13; CDR3: CASSRTGRTNYGYTF